These 25 T cell receptor beta chains originate from one sample sequenced in a study of glioma-infiltrating T cells after dendritic cell vaccination. Profiling relied on immunoSEQ multiplex PCR, and the TCRdb table lists in-frame clones only, not all of them. This sample has approximately 67,000 clones; around 81% occur once, and the top ten carry 7.9%. The sample was blood, taken before dendritic cell vaccination. These receptors were obtained from a human donor with glioblastoma.

A note on this clone: Other DNA variants within this sample encode the same CDR3. The V call is TRBV5-1, the J call TRBJ1-4; 9 bases are a match to TRBD1. V lost 3 bases, J lost 6 bases, and 3 bases stayed unmatched. In germline, CDR1 is SGHRS, CDR2 YFSETQ. The CDR3 length is 14 residues. CDR3 bases: TGCGCCAGCAGCTGGGGACAGGGAGATGAAAAACTGTTTTTT. It yields the protein CASSWGQGDEKLFF.

The rearrangement uses TRBV5-8 and TRBJ2-3, with D possibly TRBD2 on 6 matching bases. The CDR3 spans 14 residues. Trimming took off 4 bases at V and 4 bases at J, with 13 bases between the two ends. The germline CDR1 and CDR2 sequences are SGHTS and YDEGEE. CDR3 bases: TGTGCCAGCAGCCAACTAGCTATAGCAGATACGCAGTATTTT. This encodes CASSQLAIADTQYF. The entire variable domain, with the rest obtained from reference TRBV5-8 and TRBJ2-3, is as follows: EAGVTQSPTHLIKTRGQQATLRCSPISGHTSVYWYQQALGLGLQFLLWYDEGEERNRGNFPPRFSGRQFPNYSSELNVNALELEDSALYLCASSQLAIADTQYFGPGTRLTVL.

CDR3 sequence (DNA): TGTGCCAGCACCAAGGGGACAGGCAGCCGTTTCTATGGCTACACCTTC. Translated: CASTKGTGSRFYGYTF. The V gene is TRBV6-6, the J gene TRBJ1-2, with 8 positions matching TRBD1. Trimming cost V 7 bases and J 4 bases; bases outside gene matches: 14. This CDR3 spans 16 amino acids. Germline lookup yields CDR1 MNHNY and CDR2 SVGAGI (reference sequence).

The rearrangement links TRBV19 to TRBJ2-1, with D maybe TRBD2 (7 bases). CDR3 length: 15 residues. From germline, CDR1 is LNHDA and CDR2 SQIVND (reference sequence). V dropped 7 bases and J dropped 4 bases, with 17 bases sitting between them. CDR3 DNA: TGTGCCAGTAAGGAGGGGGGGGTACTTTACAATGAGCAGTTCTTC. Protein product: CASKEGGVLYNEQFF.

This chain connects TRBV15 to TRBJ1-2, with D maybe TRBD1 (6 bases). CDR3 length: 13 amino acids. CDR1 is LNHNV, CDR2 YYDKDF, per germline (reference sequence). Trimming pared 1 base from V and 3 bases from J, leaving 6 bases between. CDR3 in amino acids: CATSRAGDYGYTF. The CDR3 nucleotides read TGTGCCACCAGCAGAGCAGGGGACTATGGCTACACCTTC. The variable domain in full, with the rest retrieved from reference TRBV15 and TRBJ1-2, is DAMVIQNPRYQVTQFGKPVTLSCSQTLNHNVMYWYQQKSSQAPKLLFHYYDKDFNNEADTPDNFQSRRPNTSFCFLDIRSPGLGDTAMYLCATSRAGDYGYTFGSGTRLTVV.

This sequence joins TRBV15 and TRBJ2-5, with D possibly matching TRBD2 (5 bases). Near its end, the DNA agrees better with TRBJ2-7, so the J call may be wrong. There are 16 residues in the CDR3. The V gene's germline CDR1 is LNHNV and CDR2 YYDKDF (reference sequence). The CDR3 coding sequence is TGTGCCACCAGCAGAGGTGGGAGTCTGAAGGGCGACGAGCAGTACTTC. Its translation is CATSRGGSLKGDEQYF.

The V call is TRBV19, the J call TRBJ2-1; 11 nucleotides align to TRBD2. CDR1 LNHDA and CDR2 SQIVND come from the germline V gene (reference sequence). The CDR3 has 15 residues. Germline trimming cut 3 bases from V and 7 bases from J; bases unmatched to any gene: 5. CDR3: CASSILAGGFNEQFF. The CDR3 DNA follows: TGTGCCAGTAGTATCCTAGCGGGGGGTTTTAATGAGCAGTTCTTC.

V and J are TRBV19 and TRBJ1-2; D might be TRBD1 (6 bases). Germline CDR1 and CDR2: LNHDA and SQIVND (reference sequence). The CDR3 runs 16 residues. With 4 bases removed from V and 4 bases from J, the gap between germline ends came to 19 bases. CDR3 in DNA: TGTGCCAGTAGTAGCCCAGGGGAGATCGTCGGCTATGGCTACACCTTC. It yields the protein CASSSPGEIVGYGYTF.

The J gene is TRBJ1-1, the V gene TRBV7-9; TRBD1 matches 9 bases. Germline values: CDR1 SEHNR, CDR2 FQNEAQ (reference sequence). V lost 5 bases to trimming and J lost 9 bases; unmatched junction nucleotides: 4. This CDR3 has 12 amino acids. The CDR3 region is CASSRDRVQAFF. The CDR3 coding sequence is TGTGCCAGCAGCAGGGACAGGGTTCAAGCTTTCTTT.

This chain connects TRBV7-6 to TRBJ2-7; 11 bases are a match to TRBD1. The germline V gene encodes CDR1 SGHVS and CDR2 FNYEAQ. V was pared by 4 bases and J by 3 bases, with 11 bases of the junction left unmatched. The CDR3 sequence is 17 residues long. DNA for the CDR3: TGTGCCAGCAGCTATGGGACAGGGGGGAACAATTACTACGAGCAGTACTTC. Protein product: CASSYGTGGNNYYEQYF.

The rearrangement uses TRBV7-2 and TRBJ2-2, with 7 bases lining up with TRBD2. The V gene end was trimmed by 7 bases and the J gene end by 3 bases; junction bases not matched to a gene: 11. The CDR3 runs 16 residues. Germline V lookup: CDR1 SGHTA, CDR2 FQGNSA. The CDR3 loop is CASILEGGRDTGELFF. CDR3 coding DNA: TGTGCCAGCATCCTCGAGGGAGGGAGGGACACCGGGGAGCTGTTTTTT.

The chain has TRBV6-1 and TRBJ1-5; no firm D call. Trimming stripped 6 bases from V and 7 bases from J, with 16 bases between. Per germline, CDR1 MNHNS and CDR2 SASEGT. CDR3 size: 14 residues. This CDR3 reads CASRGDIGYQPQHF. In DNA form, the CDR3 reads TGTGCCAGCAGAGGAGATATAGGCTACCAGCCCCAGCATTTT.

This chain links TRBV6-6 with TRBJ1-1; 8 bases line up with TRBD1. This CDR3 is 16 amino acids long. V was pared by 4 bases and J by 4 bases, with 11 bases of the junction left unmatched. Germline CDR1 is MNHNY and CDR2 is SVGAGI (reference sequence). CDR3 sequence reads: CASSSFQGAPGTEAFF. The CDR3 DNA reads as TGTGCCAGCAGTTCATTTCAGGGGGCCCCGGGCACTGAAGCTTTCTTT.

This chain uses TRBV10-3 with TRBJ1-2; TRBD1 is a possible D gene (5 bases). This CDR3 has 15 residues. The germline gives CDR1 ENHRY, CDR2 SYGVKD. V lost 2 bases and J lost 6, with 16 bases in between. DNA of the CDR3: TGTGCCATCAGTGAGACGCCGAACAGGCTCGATGGCTACACCTTC. Encoded protein: CAISETPNRLDGYTF.

The rearrangement joins TRBV2 to TRBJ2-1, with a possible D match to TRBD1 (6 bases). With 1 base removed from V and 5 bases from J, the gap between germline ends came to 15 bases. This CDR3 region has 16 residues. From germline, CDR1 is SNHLY and CDR2 FYNNEI. The CDR3 region is CASSEVTGMRHNEQFF. The CDR3 region has the DNA TGTGCCAGCAGTGAAGTTACAGGGATGAGGCACAATGAGCAGTTCTTC.

The chain has TRBV2 and TRBJ2-7, with 11 bases that match TRBD1. This CDR3 spans 14 amino acids. CDR1 SNHLY and CDR2 FYNNEI come from the germline V gene. With V trimmed by 4 bases and J by 3 bases, 2 bases remained unmatched. The CDR3 bases are TGTGCCAGCAGTGTGGGGACAGGGGGCTACGAGCAGTACTTC. It encodes CASSVGTGGYEQYF.

This clone was picked up a small number of times. The chain links TRBV7-9 to TRBJ2-5; 15 bases line up with TRBD2. V shed 4 bases, J shed 5 bases, and the junction held 2 bases outside the gene matches. This CDR3 spans 15 amino acids. CDR1 and CDR2 (germline): SEHNR, FQNEAQ (reference sequence). DNA of the CDR3: TGTGCCAGCAGCTGGACTAGCGGGGGGGAGGAGACCCAGTACTTC. This codes for CASSWTSGGEETQYF.

This clone showed up just a few times. The chain has TRBV2 and TRBJ1-2, with unresolved D. In germline, CDR1 is SNHLY, CDR2 FYNNEI. The CDR3 totals 15 residues. V was pared by 10 bases and J by 8 bases, with 26 bases between. DNA for the CDR3: TGTGCCACCTCCGGATCTTCTCAGGCGCTCGAGGGCTACACCTTC. Its translation: CATSGSSQALEGYTF.

J is TRBJ1-2 and V is TRBV16; the D gene is possibly TRBD1 (6 bases). V was trimmed by 2 bases and J by 4 bases, leaving 8 bases between them. The CDR3 covers 13 residues. Germline CDR1 and CDR2: KGHSY and FQNENV. The CDR3 DNA reads as TGTGCCAGCAGCCAAGGGGGCGGCTATGGCTACACCTTC. Translating gives CASSQGGGYGYTF.

The V and J genes are TRBV30 and TRBJ1-3, with 8 bases that match TRBD1. CDR1 and CDR2 (germline): GTSNPN, SVGIG (reference sequence). V lost 4 bases to trimming and J lost 2 bases; unmatched junction nucleotides: 1. This CDR3 contains 13 residues. CDR3: CAWTQGAGNTIYF. The CDR3 bases are TGTGCCTGGACACAGGGGGCTGGAAACACCATATATTTT.

J is TRBJ2-5 and V is TRBV6-6, with D maybe TRBD1 (7 bases). The J call may be mistaken, given a closer DNA end match to TRBJ2-7. This CDR3 contains 14 residues. Per germline, CDR1 MNHNY and CDR2 SVGAGI (reference sequence). In DNA, the CDR3 is TGTGCCAGCAGTTACGCCACAGGGGACTCCGAGCAGTACTTC. Amino acids: CASSYATGDSEQYF.

This clone has more than one count but fewer than ten. The rearrangement joins TRBV9 to TRBJ2-5; 7 bases match TRBD1. V was clipped by 7 bases and J by 4 bases; unmatched bases: 13. In germline, CDR1 is SGDLS, CDR2 YYNGEE. CDR3 length equals 15 residues. CDR3 DNA: TGTGCCAGCGGGGTCGGGGCAGGGGGTGCAGAGACCCAGTACTTC. It translates to CASGVGAGGAETQYF. Together with reference TRBV9 and TRBJ2-5, the CDR3 gives the full variable domain: DSGVTQTPKHLITATGQRVTLRCSPRSGDLSVYWYQQSLDQGLQFLIQYYNGEERAKGNILERFSAQQFPDLHSELNLSSLELGDSALYFCASGVGAGGAETQYFGPGTRLLVL.

This clone was counted a few times. V usage is TRBV29-1 and J usage is TRBJ2-5; TRBD2 aligns across 9 bases. J lost 2 bases, V lost 2 bases, and 9 bases had no gene match. The CDR3 covers 16 residues. From germline, CDR1 is SQVTM and CDR2 ANQGSEA. The CDR3 region has the DNA TGCAGCGTTGAAAAGTGGGAGCGGGGGGCGCAAGAGACCCAGTACTTC. It yields the protein CSVEKWERGAQETQYF.

The chain joins TRBV5-1 to TRBJ2-7, with no clear D. The CDR3 covers 14 residues. Trimming took 6 bases from V and 0 from J, leaving 13 bases between them. The germline V gene encodes CDR1 SGHRS and CDR2 YFSETQ. CDR3 sequence reads: CASKEWQSSYEQYF. The CDR3 coding sequence is TGCGCCAGCAAGGAGTGGCAGAGCTCCTACGAGCAGTACTTC.

This chain joins TRBV19 and TRBJ2-7, with TRBD2 identical over 12 bases. With 6 bases clipped from V and 0 bases from J, the junction kept 6 bases outside the gene matches. The germline V gene has CDR1 LNHDA and CDR2 SQIVND (reference sequence). The CDR3 sequence is 16 residues long. The CDR3 is CASSLTSGGPSYEQYF. CDR3 nucleotide sequence: TGTGCCAGTAGCCTCACTAGCGGGGGGCCCTCCTACGAGCAGTACTTC. Combining the CDR3 with reference TRBV19 and TRBJ2-7 gives the whole variable domain DGGITQSPKYLFRKEGQNVTLSCEQNLNHDAMYWYRQDPGQGLRLIYYSQIVNDFQKGDIAEGYSVSREKKESFPLTVTSAQKNPTAFYLCASSLTSGGPSYEQYFGPGTRLTVT.